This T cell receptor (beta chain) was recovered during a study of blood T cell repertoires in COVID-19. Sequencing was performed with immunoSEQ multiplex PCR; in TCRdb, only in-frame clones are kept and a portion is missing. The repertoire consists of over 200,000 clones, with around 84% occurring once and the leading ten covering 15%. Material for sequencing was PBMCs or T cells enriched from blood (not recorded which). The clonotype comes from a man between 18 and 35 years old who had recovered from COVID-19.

DNA of the CDR3: TGTGCCAGCAGCTTAGATGGCGGGGGGCGGGGAGAGACCCAGTACTTC. Amino acids: CASSLDGGGRGETQYF. V gene TRBV7-2 combines with J gene TRBJ2-5, with 8 bases lining up with TRBD2. The CDR3 spans 16 residues. Trimming cost V 1 base and J 4 bases; bases outside gene matches: 8. Germline values: CDR1 SGHTA, CDR2 FQGNSA.